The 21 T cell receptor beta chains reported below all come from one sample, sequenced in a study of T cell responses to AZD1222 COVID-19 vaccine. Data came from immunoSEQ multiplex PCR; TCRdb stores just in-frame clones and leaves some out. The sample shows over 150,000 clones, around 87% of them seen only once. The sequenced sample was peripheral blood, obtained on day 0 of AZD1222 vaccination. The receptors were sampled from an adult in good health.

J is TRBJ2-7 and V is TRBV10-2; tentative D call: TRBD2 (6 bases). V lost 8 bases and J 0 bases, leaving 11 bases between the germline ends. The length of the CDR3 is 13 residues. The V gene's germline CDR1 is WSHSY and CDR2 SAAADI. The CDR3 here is CASRVGSSYEQYF. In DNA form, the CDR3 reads TGCGCCAGCCGCGTCGGGAGCTCCTACGAGCAGTACTTC.

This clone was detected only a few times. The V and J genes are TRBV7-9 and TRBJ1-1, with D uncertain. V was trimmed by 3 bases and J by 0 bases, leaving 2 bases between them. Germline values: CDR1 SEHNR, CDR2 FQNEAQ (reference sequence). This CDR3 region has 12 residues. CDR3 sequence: CASSLMNTEAFF. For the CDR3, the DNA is TGTGCCAGCAGCTTGATGAACACTGAAGCTTTCTTT.

The CDR3 is CASSEPQSERTPYNEQFF. CDR3 coding DNA: TGTGCCAGCAGTGAACCCCAGTCCGAAAGAACCCCCTACAATGAGCAGTTCTTC. J is TRBJ2-1 and V is TRBV2; D call uncertain. Germline V CDR1 and CDR2: SNHLY, FYNNEI. This CDR3 has 18 residues. V was pared by 2 bases and J by 2 bases, with 19 bases between.

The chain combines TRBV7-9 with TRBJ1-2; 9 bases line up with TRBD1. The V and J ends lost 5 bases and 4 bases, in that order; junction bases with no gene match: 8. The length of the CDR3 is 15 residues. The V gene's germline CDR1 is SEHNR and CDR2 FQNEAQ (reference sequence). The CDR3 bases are TGTGCCAGCAGCCGGGGACAGGGAGTAGGCTATGGCTACACCTTC. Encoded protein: CASSRGQGVGYGYTF.

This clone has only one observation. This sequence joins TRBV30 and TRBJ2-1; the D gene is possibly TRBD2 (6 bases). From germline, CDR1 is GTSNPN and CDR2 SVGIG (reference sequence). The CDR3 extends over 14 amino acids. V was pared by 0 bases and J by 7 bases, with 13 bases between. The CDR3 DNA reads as TGTGCCTGGAGTGTAGGGACTGGAAAAAATGAGCAGTTCTTC. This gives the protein CAWSVGTGKNEQFF.

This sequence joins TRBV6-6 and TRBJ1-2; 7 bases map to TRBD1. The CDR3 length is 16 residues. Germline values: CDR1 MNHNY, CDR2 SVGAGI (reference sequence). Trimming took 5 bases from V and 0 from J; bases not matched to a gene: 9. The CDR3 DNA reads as TGTGCCAGCAGTCGCACGGGACAGACTACTAACTATGGCTACACCTTC. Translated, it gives CASSRTGQTTNYGYTF.

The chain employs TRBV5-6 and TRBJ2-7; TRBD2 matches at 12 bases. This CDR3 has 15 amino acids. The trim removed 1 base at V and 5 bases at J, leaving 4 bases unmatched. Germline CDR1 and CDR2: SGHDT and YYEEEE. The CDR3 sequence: CASSLLAGGRNEQYF. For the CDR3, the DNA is TGTGCCAGCAGCTTGCTAGCGGGAGGGCGTAACGAGCAGTACTTC.

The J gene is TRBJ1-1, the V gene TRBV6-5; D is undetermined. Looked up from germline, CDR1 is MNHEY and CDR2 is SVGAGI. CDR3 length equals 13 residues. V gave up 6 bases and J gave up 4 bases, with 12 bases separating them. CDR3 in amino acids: CASRDFGGTEAFF. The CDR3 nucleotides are TGTGCCAGCAGGGATTTCGGAGGCACTGAAGCTTTCTTT.

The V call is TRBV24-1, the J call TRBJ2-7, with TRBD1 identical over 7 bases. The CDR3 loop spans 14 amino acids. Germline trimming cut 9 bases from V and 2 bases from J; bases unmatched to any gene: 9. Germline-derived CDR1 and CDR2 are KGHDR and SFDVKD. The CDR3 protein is CATSRTGVPYEQYF. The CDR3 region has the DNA TGTGCCACCTCCCGGACAGGAGTCCCCTACGAGCAGTACTTC.

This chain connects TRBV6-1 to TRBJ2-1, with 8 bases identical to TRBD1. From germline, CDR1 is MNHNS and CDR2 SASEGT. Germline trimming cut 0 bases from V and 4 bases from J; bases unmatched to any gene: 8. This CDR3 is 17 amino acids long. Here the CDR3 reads CASSEAFAGQAYNEQFF. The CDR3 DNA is TGTGCCAGCAGTGAAGCGTTTGCGGGACAGGCTTACAATGAGCAGTTCTTC.

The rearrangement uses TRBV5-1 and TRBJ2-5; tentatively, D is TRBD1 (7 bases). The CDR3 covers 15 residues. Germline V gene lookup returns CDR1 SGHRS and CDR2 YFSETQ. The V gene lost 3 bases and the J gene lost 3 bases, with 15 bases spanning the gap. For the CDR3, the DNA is TGCGCCAGCAGCTCCCTAGGAGGGGGCGAAGAGACCCAGTACTTC. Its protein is CASSSLGGGEETQYF.

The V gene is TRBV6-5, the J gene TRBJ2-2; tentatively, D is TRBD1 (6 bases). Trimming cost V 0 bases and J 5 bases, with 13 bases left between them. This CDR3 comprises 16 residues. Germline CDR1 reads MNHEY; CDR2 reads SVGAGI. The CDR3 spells CASSYSTAGVTGELFF. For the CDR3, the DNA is TGTGCCAGCAGTTACTCGACGGCAGGGGTAACCGGGGAGCTGTTTTTT.

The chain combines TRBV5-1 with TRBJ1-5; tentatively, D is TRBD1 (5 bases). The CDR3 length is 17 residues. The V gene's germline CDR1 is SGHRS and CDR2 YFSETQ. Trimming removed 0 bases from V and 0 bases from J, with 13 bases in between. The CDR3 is CASSLGPQDNSNQPQHF. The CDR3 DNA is TGCGCCAGCAGCTTGGGGCCCCAGGACAATAGCAATCAGCCCCAGCATTTT.

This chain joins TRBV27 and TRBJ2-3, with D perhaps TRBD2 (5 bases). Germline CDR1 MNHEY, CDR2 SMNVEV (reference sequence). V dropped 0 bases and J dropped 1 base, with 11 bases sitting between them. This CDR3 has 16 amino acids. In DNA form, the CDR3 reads TGTGCCAGCAGTTTATCCGGCGGAGGTCGCACAGATACGCAGTATTTT. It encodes CASSLSGGGRTDTQYF.

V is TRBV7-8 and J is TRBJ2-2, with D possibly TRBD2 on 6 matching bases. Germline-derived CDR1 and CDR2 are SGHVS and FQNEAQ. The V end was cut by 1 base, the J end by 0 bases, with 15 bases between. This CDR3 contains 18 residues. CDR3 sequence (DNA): TGTGCCAGCAGCTTAGACGACCGGCTAGCGACGAACACCGGGGAGCTGTTTTTT. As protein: CASSLDDRLATNTGELFF.

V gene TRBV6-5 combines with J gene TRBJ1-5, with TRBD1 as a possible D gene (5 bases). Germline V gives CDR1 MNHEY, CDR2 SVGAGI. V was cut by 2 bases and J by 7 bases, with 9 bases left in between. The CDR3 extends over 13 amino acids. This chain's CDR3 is CASSYVGAQPQHF. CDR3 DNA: TGTGCCAGCAGTTACGTAGGGGCCCAGCCCCAGCATTTT.

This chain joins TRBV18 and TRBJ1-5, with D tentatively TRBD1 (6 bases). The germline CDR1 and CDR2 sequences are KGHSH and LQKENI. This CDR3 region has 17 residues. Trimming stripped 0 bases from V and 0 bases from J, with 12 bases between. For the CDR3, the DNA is TGTGCCAGCTCACCACCGGGGACATACAATAGCAATCAGCCCCAGCATTTT. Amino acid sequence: CASSPPGTYNSNQPQHF.

This chain's CDR3 is CASSWLRDRDQPQHF. The CDR3 coding sequence is TGTGCCAGTAGCTGGTTACGGGACAGAGATCAGCCCCAGCATTTT. The V and J genes are TRBV19 and TRBJ1-5, with 7 bases aligning to TRBD1. The germline V gene has CDR1 LNHDA and CDR2 SQIVND (reference sequence). The CDR3 contains 15 residues. V lost 6 bases, J lost 5 bases, and 10 bases stayed unmatched.

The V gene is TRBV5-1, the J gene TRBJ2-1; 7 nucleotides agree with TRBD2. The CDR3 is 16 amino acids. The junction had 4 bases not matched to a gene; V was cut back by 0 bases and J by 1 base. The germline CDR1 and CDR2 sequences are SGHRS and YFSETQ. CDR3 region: CASSLVASGSYNEQFF. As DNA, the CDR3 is TGCGCCAGCAGCTTGGTGGCTAGCGGTTCCTACAATGAGCAGTTCTTC.

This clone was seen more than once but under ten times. The CDR3 spells CSAGWGGYTF. CDR3 DNA sequence: TGCAGCGCTGGATGGGGCGGCTACACCTTC. This rearrangement joins TRBV29-1 to TRBJ1-2; possible D gene TRBD1, 5 bases. The germline V and J ends were trimmed by 7 bases and 8 bases, with 11 bases remaining between them. Germline CDR1 is SQVTM and CDR2 is ANQGSEA. This CDR3 is built from 10 residues.

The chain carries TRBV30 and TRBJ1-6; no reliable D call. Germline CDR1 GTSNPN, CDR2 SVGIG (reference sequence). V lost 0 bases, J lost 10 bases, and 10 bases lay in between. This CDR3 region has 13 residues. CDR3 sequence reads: CAWSVSGGSPLHF. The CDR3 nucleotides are TGTGCCTGGAGTGTTTCGGGTGGGTCACCCCTCCACTTT. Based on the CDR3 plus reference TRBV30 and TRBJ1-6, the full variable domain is SQTIHQWPATLVQPVGSPLSLECTVEGTSNPNLYWYRQAAGRGLQLLFYSVGIGQISSEVPQNLSASRPQDRQFILSSKKLLLSDSGFYLCAWSVSGGSPLHFGNGTRLTVT.